The subject of this entry is one TCR beta chain. The antigen remains unidentified. Being one base from a much bigger clone, this may be a read error. For the diagnoses, clinical symptoms, serum thyroxine and TRAb, thyroid ultrasound and orbital computed tomography were used. Amplification of TCR beta CDR3 regions used RNA as the template. First-round RT-PCR of the TCR CDR3 relied on the HTBI primer set. MiXCR, run by TCRdb on the multiplex PCR reads, gives a single entry per CDR3 protein. This sample has about 400,000 distinct CDR3 sequences, with around 16% found just once. This sample was taken from a study of T cells in Graves' hyperthyroidism and ophthalmopathy. General study points: In the analysis, a 13 V-J model separated ophthalmopathy from stable hyperthyroidism. Most thyroid clonotypes with frequency above 0.001 were detected in blood.

The germline CDR1 and CDR2 sequences are DFQATT and SNEGSKA (reference sequence). The CDR3 covers 11 residues. The V and J genes are TRBV20-1 and TRBJ2-2, with D perhaps TRBD2 (5 bases). Sequencing input: blood. The TCR was taken from a woman aged 18 to 35 with Graves' hyperthyroidism that later progressed to Graves' ophthalmopathy. The CDR3 protein is CSAANTGELSF. In DNA form, the CDR3 reads TGCAGTGCTGCGAACACCGGGGAGCTGTCTTTT.